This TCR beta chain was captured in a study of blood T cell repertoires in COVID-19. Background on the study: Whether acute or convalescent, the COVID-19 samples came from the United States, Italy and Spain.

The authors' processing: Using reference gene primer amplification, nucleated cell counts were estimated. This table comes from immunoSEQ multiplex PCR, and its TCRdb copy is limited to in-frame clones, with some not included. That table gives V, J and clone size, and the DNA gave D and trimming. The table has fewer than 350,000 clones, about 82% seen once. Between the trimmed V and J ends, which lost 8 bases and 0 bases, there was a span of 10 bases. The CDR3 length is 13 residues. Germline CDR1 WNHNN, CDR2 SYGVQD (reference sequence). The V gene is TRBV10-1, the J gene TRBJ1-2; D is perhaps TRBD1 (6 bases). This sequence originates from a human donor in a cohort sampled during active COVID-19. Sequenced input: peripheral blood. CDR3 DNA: TGCGCCAGCCGTCGACAGGCTAACTATGGCTACACCTTC. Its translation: CASRRQANYGYTF.